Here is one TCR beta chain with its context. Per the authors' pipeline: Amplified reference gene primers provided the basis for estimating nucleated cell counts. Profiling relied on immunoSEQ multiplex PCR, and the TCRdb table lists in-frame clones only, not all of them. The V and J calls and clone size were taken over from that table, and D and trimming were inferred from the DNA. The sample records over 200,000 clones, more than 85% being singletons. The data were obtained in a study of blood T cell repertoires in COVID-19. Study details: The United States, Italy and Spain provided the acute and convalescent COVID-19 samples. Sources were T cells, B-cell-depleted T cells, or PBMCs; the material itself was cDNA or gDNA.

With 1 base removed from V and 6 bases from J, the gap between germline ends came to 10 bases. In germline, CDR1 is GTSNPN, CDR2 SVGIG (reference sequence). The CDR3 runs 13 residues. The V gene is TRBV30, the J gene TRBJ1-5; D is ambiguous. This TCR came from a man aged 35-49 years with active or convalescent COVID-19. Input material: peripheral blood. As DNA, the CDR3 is TGTGCCTGGAGTGGCGACCGGGTTCAGCCCCAGCATTTT. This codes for CAWSGDRVQPQHF.